What follows are 30 T cell receptor beta chains derived from one specimen sequenced in a study of cytomegalovirus exposure and HLA in healthy donors. PCR was performed using 60 Vbeta and 13 Jbeta primers. Sequenced by immunoSEQ multiplex PCR; TCRdb stores in-frame clones only, minus some. The repertoire includes tens of thousands of clones, roughly nine tenths of them detected once, and about 1.6% sits in the top ten. Sequenced input: PBMCs. The receptor source for this set is a man aged 25 to 45 in good health and CMV-seropositive.

V gene TRBV30 combines with J gene TRBJ2-7, with D perhaps TRBD1 (6 bases). V lost 4 bases and J 3 bases, leaving 22 bases between the germline ends. This CDR3 has 16 amino acids. Germline V lookup: CDR1 GTSNPN, CDR2 SVGIG (reference sequence). The CDR3 DNA sequence: TGTGCCTGGACTACACCCCGACCGGGACACCTCTACGAGCAGTACTTC. It codes for CAWTTPRPGHLYEQYF. The complete variable domain, with remaining parts taken from reference TRBV30 and TRBJ2-7, reads SQTIHQWPATLVQPVGSPLSLECTVEGTSNPNLYWYRQAAGRGLQLLFYSVGIGQISSEVPQNLSASRPQDRQFILSSKKLLLSDSGFYLCAWTTPRPGHLYEQYFGPGTRLTVT.

The chain employs TRBV6-5 and TRBJ2-7, with 7 bases aligning to TRBD2. The CDR3 covers 15 residues. From germline, CDR1 is MNHEY and CDR2 SVGAGI. V gave up 4 bases and J gave up 0 bases; unmatched junction bases: 6. The CDR3 sequence is CASSSPSGISYEQYF. The CDR3 DNA reads TGTGCCAGCAGTTCCCCCAGCGGGATCTCCTACGAGCAGTACTTC.

This chain links TRBV18 with TRBJ2-6; D is perhaps TRBD1 (5 bases). Trimming stripped 2 bases from V and 0 bases from J, with 8 bases between. Germline CDR1 KGHSH, CDR2 LQKENI. The CDR3 covers 16 residues. The CDR3 nucleotides read TGTGCCAGCTCACCAGACAGAAACTCTGGGGCCAACGTCCTGACTTTC. It translates to CASSPDRNSGANVLTF.

This clone was seen a handful of times. The J gene is TRBJ1-6, the V gene TRBV5-1; 10 bases line up with TRBD1. V was pared by 5 bases and J by 10 bases, with 12 bases of the junction left unmatched. This CDR3 is built from 16 residues. Per the germline V gene, CDR1 is SGHRS and CDR2 is YFSETQ. This CDR3 is CASRMTPGQGNSPLHF. The CDR3, as DNA: TGCGCCAGCAGAATGACTCCGGGACAGGGGAACTCACCCCTCCACTTT. The full variable domain, with the rest looked up from reference TRBV5-1 and TRBJ1-6, is KAGVTQTPRYLIKTRGQQVTLSCSPISGHRSVSWYQQTPGQGLQFLFEYFSETQRNKGNFPGRFSGRQFSNSRSEMNVSTLELGDSALYLCASRMTPGQGNSPLHFGNGTRLTVT.

The chain links TRBV5-1 to TRBJ1-2; no reliable D call. The germline V gene encodes CDR1 SGHRS and CDR2 YFSETQ. There are 13 residues in the CDR3. With 6 bases removed from V and 5 bases from J, the gap between germline ends came to 14 bases. The CDR3 spells CASTGRSGYGYTF. The CDR3 nucleotides are TGCGCCAGCACCGGCAGGTCGGGGTATGGCTACACCTTC.

DNA of the CDR3: TGTGCCAGCAGTTACGGACAGCTGAACACTGAAGCTTTCTTT. The encoded protein is CASSYGQLNTEAFF. The chain uses TRBV6-6 and TRBJ1-1, with D possibly being TRBD1 (6 bases). The CDR3 sequence is 14 residues long. Trimming left V 2 bases short and J 0 bases short, with 7 bases between. Germline CDR1 and CDR2: MNHNY and SVGAGI (reference sequence).

J is TRBJ2-5 and V is TRBV15, with a tentative D call TRBD2 (6 bases). CDR1 and CDR2 (germline): LNHNV, YYDKDF (reference sequence). Deletions cut 5 bases from V and 2 bases from J, with 15 bases between. This CDR3 region has 15 residues. This chain's CDR3 is CATSPLQGGQETQYF. The CDR3, as DNA: TGTGCCACCAGCCCCCTCCAGGGAGGACAAGAGACCCAGTACTTC.

The chain employs TRBV19 and TRBJ1-5; TRBD1 agrees at 8 bases. CDR1 and CDR2 (germline): LNHDA, SQIVND (reference sequence). CDR3 length: 15 residues. Trimming cost V 5 bases and J 4 bases; bases outside gene matches: 7. The CDR3 sequence: CASSYSRQGNQPQHF. CDR3 in DNA: TGTGCCAGTAGTTATTCGCGACAGGGGAATCAGCCCCAGCATTTT.

V gene TRBV4-2 combines with J gene TRBJ2-7; TRBD2 matches 9 bases. Germline CDR1 and CDR2: LGHNA and YNFKEQ. CDR3 length: 16 amino acids. With 4 bases clipped from V and 4 bases from J, the junction kept 11 bases outside the gene matches. This CDR3 is CASSPSGGGRVYEQYF. In DNA, the CDR3 is TGTGCCAGCAGCCCCAGCGGCGGCGGGAGGGTTTACGAGCAGTACTTC.

The sample holds a few counts of this clone. V usage is TRBV28 and J usage is TRBJ1-1; 10 bases are shared with TRBD1. The CDR3 runs 15 residues. Unmatched junction bases numbered 10, after V lost 7 bases and J lost 5 bases. Germline lookup yields CDR1 MDHEN and CDR2 SYDVKM. The CDR3 DNA follows: TGTGCCAGCATCTCCCCGACAGGGGGCAGGACTGAAGCTTTCTTT. This encodes CASISPTGGRTEAFF.

The CDR3 region is CASTYRTGKRTEAFF. CDR3 sequence (DNA): TGTGCCAGCACTTACAGGACAGGGAAAAGGACTGAAGCTTTCTTT. The rearrangement links TRBV28 to TRBJ1-1; 8 nucleotides agree with TRBD1. This CDR3 has 15 amino acids. V dropped 7 bases and J dropped 5; count of bases not matched to a gene: 12. Germline V gives CDR1 MDHEN, CDR2 SYDVKM.

The J gene is TRBJ1-4, the V gene TRBV6-5; 8 bases agree with TRBD1. Germline V gives CDR1 MNHEY, CDR2 SVGAGI. Losses at the gene ends were 0 bases for V and 3 bases for J; bases not matched to a gene: 0. CDR3 length equals 15 residues. CDR3 DNA: TGTGCCAGCAGTTACTCGACAGGGGCTAATGAAAAACTGTTTTTT. Amino acid sequence: CASSYSTGANEKLFF.

The chain recombines TRBV6-6 with TRBJ2-7; 11 bases map to TRBD1. Germline V gives CDR1 MNHNY, CDR2 SVGAGI (reference sequence). The CDR3 contains 14 residues. J lost 2 bases, V lost 8 bases, and 5 bases had no gene match. The CDR3 here is CASRPGQGAYEQYF. CDR3 sequence (DNA): TGTGCCAGCCGACCGGGACAGGGGGCCTACGAGCAGTACTTC.

The V call is TRBV7-9, the J call TRBJ2-7; TRBD2 matches 13 bases. The CDR3 runs 17 residues. With V trimmed by 3 bases and J by 1 base, 6 bases remained unmatched. The V gene's germline CDR1 is SEHNR and CDR2 FQNEAQ (reference sequence). Written as DNA, the CDR3 is TGTGCCAGCAGCTTTGGACTAGCGGGAGAGTGGTCCTACGAGCAGTACTTC. It codes for CASSFGLAGEWSYEQYF.

The chain is built from TRBV30 and TRBJ1-5, with unresolved D. Germline V gene lookup returns CDR1 GTSNPN and CDR2 SVGIG (reference sequence). The CDR3 contains 13 residues. Trimming stripped 1 base from V and 4 bases from J, with 8 bases between. The CDR3 loop is CAWSASLNQPQHF. The CDR3 region has the DNA TGTGCCTGGAGTGCCTCCCTTAATCAGCCCCAGCATTTT. Filled out from reference TRBV30 and TRBJ1-5, the complete variable domain reads SQTIHQWPATLVQPVGSPLSLECTVEGTSNPNLYWYRQAAGRGLQLLFYSVGIGQISSEVPQNLSASRPQDRQFILSSKKLLLSDSGFYLCAWSASLNQPQHFGDGTRLSIL.

V and J are TRBV13 and TRBJ2-7, with 8 nucleotides matching TRBD2. Losses at the gene ends were 5 bases for V and 9 bases for J; bases not matched to a gene: 6. Germline lookup yields CDR1 PRHDT and CDR2 FYEKMQ (reference sequence). This CDR3 spans 12 amino acids. This CDR3 reads CASSMGLGVQYF. CDR3 sequence (DNA): TGTGCCAGCAGCATGGGACTAGGCGTGCAGTACTTC. Full variable domain (remainder filled in from reference TRBV13 and TRBJ2-7): AAGVIQSPRHLIKEKRETATLKCYPIPRHDTVYWYQQGPGQDPQFLISFYEKMQSDKGSIPDRFSAQQFSDYHSELNMSSLELGDSALYFCASSMGLGVQYFGPGTRLTVT.

This chain links TRBV10-3 with TRBJ2-5; 7 bases fit TRBD2. Germline CDR1 is ENHRY and CDR2 is SYGVKD. The CDR3 is 13 amino acids. J lost 1 base, V lost 4 bases, and 0 bases had no gene match. The CDR3 reads CAISGEGQETQYF. CDR3 coding DNA: TGTGCCATCAGTGGGGAGGGCCAAGAGACCCAGTACTTC.

The V and J genes are TRBV5-1 and TRBJ2-3; possibly TRBD2 for D (5 bases). The ends were cut back, 2 bases at V and 2 bases at J, with 9 bases in the middle. CDR1 and CDR2 (germline): SGHRS, YFSETQ. The CDR3 length is 14 residues. The CDR3 region has the DNA TGCGCCAGCAGCTTCGGGGTAGACACAGATACGCAGTATTTT. Protein sequence: CASSFGVDTDTQYF. The full variable domain, in which reference TRBV5-1 and TRBJ2-3 provide the parts outside the CDR3, is KAGVTQTPRYLIKTRGQQVTLSCSPISGHRSVSWYQQTPGQGLQFLFEYFSETQRNKGNFPGRFSGRQFSNSRSEMNVSTLELGDSALYLCASSFGVDTDTQYFGPGTRLTVL.

The rearrangement uses TRBV6-5 and TRBJ1-5, with TRBD1 matching 8 bases. The trim removed 7 bases at V and 6 bases at J, leaving 8 bases unmatched. The CDR3 consists of 14 residues. In germline, CDR1 is MNHEY, CDR2 SVGAGI. The CDR3 DNA follows: TGTGCCAGCACCGACAGGGGAAGGGGTCAGCCCCAGCATTTT. Translated, it gives CASTDRGRGQPQHF.

A single count supports this clone. This chain uses TRBV9 with TRBJ2-1; maybe TRBD1 (6 bases). This CDR3 has 15 residues. V was cut by 0 bases and J by 0 bases, with 7 bases left in between. The germline gives CDR1 SGDLS, CDR2 YYNGEE. In nucleotides, the CDR3 is TGTGCCAGCAGCGTAGAGGGGGACTCCTACAATGAGCAGTTCTTC. Translated: CASSVEGDSYNEQFF.

V gene TRBV7-9 combines with J gene TRBJ1-1, with D perhaps matching TRBD1 (5 bases). The CDR3 is made up of 14 amino acids. Per the germline V gene, CDR1 is SEHNR and CDR2 is FQNEAQ (reference sequence). V shed 5 bases and J shed 7 bases, with 17 bases lying between them. The CDR3 DNA reads as TGTGCCAGCAGCCCCTGGGGGGACCTCGTTGAAGCTTTCTTT. This translates into CASSPWGDLVEAFF.

The chain links TRBV10-3 to TRBJ2-1; D is unclear. Trimming took off 10 bases at V and 7 bases at J, with 11 bases between the two ends. Germline CDR1 ENHRY, CDR2 SYGVKD. The CDR3 runs to 11 residues. CDR3 protein: CATSAGNEQFF. The CDR3 DNA follows: TGTGCCACATCCGCCGGGAATGAGCAGTTCTTC.

The rearrangement links TRBV6-1 to TRBJ2-7; D may be TRBD1 (5 bases). Germline V gene sequence: CDR1 MNHNS, CDR2 SASEGT. Deletions cut 8 bases from V and 4 bases from J, with 9 bases between. This CDR3 comprises 11 residues. The CDR3 coding sequence is TGTGCCAGCGCTGCAGGGTACGAGCAGTACTTC. This encodes CASAAGYEQYF.

The rearrangement links TRBV5-4 to TRBJ2-1; perhaps TRBD2 as D (6 bases). Trimming removed 5 bases at V and 6 bases at J, with 18 bases between. Germline CDR1 reads SGHNT; CDR2 reads YYREEE (reference sequence). This CDR3 is built from 15 residues. The CDR3 is CASSLFRDSINEQFF. Written as DNA, the CDR3 is TGTGCCAGCAGTCTATTCCGGGACTCCATCAATGAGCAGTTCTTC. The full variable domain, in which reference TRBV5-4 and TRBJ2-1 provide the parts outside the CDR3, is ETGVTQSPTHLIKTRGQQVTLRCSSQSGHNTVSWYQQALGQGPQFIFQYYREEENGRGNFPPRFSGLQFPNYSSELNVNALELDDSALYLCASSLFRDSINEQFFGPGTRLTVL.

V and J are TRBV30 and TRBJ2-7; the match to TRBD2 covers 7 bases. The CDR3 covers 14 residues. Trimming removed 0 bases from V and 6 bases from J; junction bases left unmatched: 8. The germline V gene has CDR1 GTSNPN and CDR2 SVGIG (reference sequence). This chain's CDR3 is CAWSVRREKGEQYF. The CDR3 region has the DNA TGTGCCTGGAGTGTACGGCGGGAGAAGGGCGAGCAGTACTTC. The variable domain in full, completed from reference TRBV30 and TRBJ2-7, reads SQTIHQWPATLVQPVGSPLSLECTVEGTSNPNLYWYRQAAGRGLQLLFYSVGIGQISSEVPQNLSASRPQDRQFILSSKKLLLSDSGFYLCAWSVRREKGEQYFGPGTRLTVT.

This chain connects TRBV29-1 to TRBJ2-7, with no clear D. V shed 7 bases and J shed 6 bases, with 16 bases lying between them. In germline, CDR1 is SQVTM, CDR2 ANQGSEA. There are 12 residues in the CDR3. In DNA form, the CDR3 reads TGCAGCGGGATTTCTCGACATCTCGAGCAGTACTTC. It encodes CSGISRHLEQYF.

The chain has TRBV6-6 and TRBJ1-2; 8 bases fit TRBD1. The CDR3 spans 14 residues. Trimming took 5 bases from V and 0 from J; bases not matched to a gene: 2. Germline CDR1 is MNHNY and CDR2 is SVGAGI (reference sequence). The CDR3 region is CASSQDRANYGYTF. CDR3 bases: TGTGCCAGCAGTCAGGACAGGGCTAACTATGGCTACACCTTC.

V usage is TRBV10-3 and J usage is TRBJ1-1; no reliable D call. Germline lookup yields CDR1 ENHRY and CDR2 SYGVKD. V gave up 4 bases and J gave up 1 base, with 7 bases separating them. This CDR3 contains 13 residues. CDR3 DNA: TGTGCCATCAGTGGAGAGGGGAACACTGAAGCTTTCTTT. As protein: CAISGEGNTEAFF.

The genes are TRBV27 and TRBJ2-1; D unresolved. This CDR3 is 14 amino acids long. Between the trimmed V and J ends, which lost 5 bases and 0 bases, there was a span of 8 bases. Per the germline V gene, CDR1 is MNHEY and CDR2 is SMNVEV (reference sequence). CDR3 residues: CASSHESSYNEQFF. The CDR3 bases are TGTGCCAGCAGTCACGAGAGCTCCTACAATGAGCAGTTCTTC.

V is TRBV2 and J is TRBJ1-2; D gene unclear. Germline V gene data show CDR1 as SNHLY and CDR2 as FYNNEI. There are 15 residues in the CDR3. The V gene lost 2 bases and the J gene lost 3 bases, with 13 bases spanning the gap. The CDR3 DNA is TGTGCCAGCAGTGAATCGTCGGAGAACGACTATGGCTACACCTTC. It is translated as CASSESSENDYGYTF.